A single sample gave rise to the 25 T cell receptor beta chains below, sequenced in a study of identifying expanded T cells in peripheral blood. TCRdb keeps only in-frame clones here, not all; method: immunoSEQ multiplex PCR. This sample has about 97,000 clones, with 87% found just once. Sequencing used blood. The source of these receptors is a person aged 18 to 75 in good health.

The chain carries TRBV6-5 and TRBJ2-3; 9 positions agree with TRBD1. The junction had 5 bases not matched to a gene; V was cut back by 5 bases and J by 5 bases. The CDR3 is 14 amino acids. CDR1 MNHEY and CDR2 SVGAGI come from the germline V gene. The CDR3 DNA follows: TGTGCCAGCAGTCCGGACAGGGGAATAGATACGCAGTATTTT. Encoded protein: CASSPDRGIDTQYF.

This clone was found a few times. The chain links TRBV20-1 to TRBJ2-2; tentatively, D is TRBD2 (5 bases). The germline V and J ends were trimmed by 6 bases and 6 bases, with 8 bases remaining between them. CDR1 and CDR2 from the germline V gene are DFQATT and SNEGSKA (reference sequence). The CDR3 consists of 11 residues. CDR3 sequence (DNA): TGCAGTGCACGAGGGTCCGGGGAGCTGTTTTTT. Encoded protein: CSARGSGELFF.

The V gene is TRBV19, the J gene TRBJ2-5, with D possibly matching TRBD2 (5 bases). Trimming took off 6 bases at V and 6 bases at J, with 29 bases between the two ends. This CDR3 contains 18 residues. Germline CDR1 reads LNHDA; CDR2 reads SQIVND (reference sequence). The CDR3: CASSRGFRATHPEKTQYF. CDR3 DNA: TGTGCCAGTAGCCGCGGGTTCCGCGCCACCCACCCGGAAAAGACCCAGTACTTC.

The chain combines TRBV4-3 with TRBJ2-5; D is possibly TRBD2 (5 bases). The CDR3 covers 16 residues. The germline gives CDR1 LGHNA, CDR2 YSLEER. V lost 2 bases to trimming and J lost 2 bases, with 15 bases between them. The DNA of the CDR3 is TGCGCCAGCAGCCAATCAGCGGTGAAGGGACAAGAGACCCAGTACTTC. Its translation is CASSQSAVKGQETQYF.

The rearrangement links TRBV5-6 to TRBJ2-3; D might be TRBD1 (5 bases). V was pared by 4 bases and J by 4 bases, with 10 bases between. This CDR3 contains 13 residues. Germline loops: CDR1 SGHDT, CDR2 YYEEEE. Here the CDR3 DNA reads TGTGCCAGCAGCGCAGGGTTACCAGATACGCAGTATTTT. Translating it yields CASSAGLPDTQYF.

This chain uses TRBV7-6 with TRBJ2-5; TRBD2 is a possible D gene (8 bases). The V and J ends lost 5 bases and 4 bases respectively, with 23 bases between them. The CDR3 consists of 17 residues. From germline, CDR1 is SGHVS and CDR2 FNYEAQ. The DNA for the CDR3 is TGTGCCAGCAGCGTTAGCGGGACAGCGATACCCTCAGAGACCCAGTACTTC. Translation gives CASSVSGTAIPSETQYF.

This clone was counted once. The CDR3 region is CASSVITDTQYF. CDR3 nucleotides: TGTGCCAGCAGCGTCATTACAGATACGCAGTATTTT. V and J are TRBV7-9 and TRBJ2-3, with no clear D. CDR3 size: 12 residues. Trimming pared 5 bases from V and 3 bases from J, leaving 6 bases between. CDR1 SEHNR and CDR2 FQNEAQ come from the germline V gene (reference sequence).

The sample holds many counts of this clone. The rearrangement uses TRBV19 and TRBJ1-5; 9 bases are a match to TRBD1. Germline V CDR1 and CDR2: LNHDA, SQIVND (reference sequence). V shed 2 bases and J 7 bases; nucleotides not matched to a gene: 9. The CDR3 loop spans 16 amino acids. CDR3 loop: CASSIYLGQGNQPQHF. The CDR3 region has the DNA TGTGCCAGTAGTATATATTTGGGACAGGGAAACCAGCCCCAGCATTTT.

A word on this clone: This sample includes further DNA sequences coding for the same CDR3. This chain links TRBV7-9 with TRBJ1-2; D unresolved. The CDR3 runs to 12 residues. Trimming cost V 3 bases and J 8 bases, with 10 bases left between them. The germline gives CDR1 SEHNR, CDR2 FQNEAQ (reference sequence). CDR3 sequence reads: CASSLTGEGYTF. CDR3 nucleotide sequence: TGTGCCAGCAGCTTGACGGGAGAGGGCTACACCTTC.

Only one count was recorded for this clone. This chain uses TRBV5-1 with TRBJ2-3; a weak D match, TRBD1 (5 bases). V lost 5 bases and J lost 5, with 15 bases in between. This CDR3 is built from 14 residues. The V gene's germline CDR1 is SGHRS and CDR2 YFSETQ. The CDR3 here is CASRAGAVEDTQYF. The CDR3 DNA is TGCGCCAGCAGAGCTGGGGCGGTGGAAGATACGCAGTATTTT.

The chain employs TRBV5-6 and TRBJ2-7; 15 bases align to TRBD2. The germline V gene encodes CDR1 SGHDT and CDR2 YYEEEE. V lost 2 bases, J lost 7 bases, and 10 bases stayed unmatched. This CDR3 spans 17 amino acids. CDR3 DNA sequence: TGTGCCAGCAGCTTCACCCGGACTAGCGGGGGGGTGGGAGAGCAGTACTTC. This codes for CASSFTRTSGGVGEQYF.

This chain links TRBV18 with TRBJ2-1; a possible D gene is TRBD1 (6 bases). This CDR3 is built from 13 residues. The V gene lost 2 bases and the J gene lost 4 bases, with 6 bases spanning the gap. Germline V lookup: CDR1 KGHSH, CDR2 LQKENI. This CDR3 reads CASSPTGYNEQFF. The DNA of the CDR3 is TGTGCCAGCTCACCAACAGGGTACAATGAGCAGTTCTTC.

The chain has TRBV6-5 and TRBJ1-5; D may be TRBD1 (6 bases). The CDR3 is made up of 14 amino acids. Germline V CDR1 and CDR2: MNHEY, SVGAGI. V lost 5 bases to trimming and J lost 2 bases, with 10 bases between them. The CDR3, as DNA: TGTGCCAGCAGTCGAGGGGGAGGCAATCAGCCCCAGCATTTT. It encodes CASSRGGGNQPQHF.

The chain couples TRBV5-6 to TRBJ2-7; D possibly corresponds to TRBD1 (6 bases). The CDR3 sequence is 15 residues long. Trimming stripped 4 bases from V and 1 base from J, with 15 bases between. Germline CDR1 is SGHDT and CDR2 is YYEEEE. CDR3 bases: TGTGCCAGCAGCGGCCGGGACATTATTTCCTACGAGCAGTACTTC. Protein product: CASSGRDIISYEQYF.

The chain employs TRBV6-5 and TRBJ2-3; D possibly corresponds to TRBD2 (5 bases). The CDR3 is made up of 15 amino acids. Germline CDR1 is MNHEY and CDR2 is SVGAGI. V shed 6 bases and J shed 0 bases, with 13 bases lying between them. As DNA, the CDR3 is TGTGCCAGCAGCGGAGGTGGGCATAGCACAGATACGCAGTATTTT. It translates to CASSGGGHSTDTQYF.

DNA for the CDR3: TGTGCCAGCAGCTTAGCGGGGACAGGGTACCAAGAGACCCAGTACTTC. Encoded protein: CASSLAGTGYQETQYF. The rearrangement uses TRBV7-2 and TRBJ2-5; 9 bases are a match to TRBD1. J was trimmed by 0 bases and V by 0 bases; bases with no gene match: 2. In germline, CDR1 is SGHTA, CDR2 FQGNSA. CDR3 size: 16 residues.

This clone was picked up one time. The chain carries TRBV19 and TRBJ1-3; D not resolved. V was cut by 3 bases and J by 1 base, with 4 bases left in between. The germline V gene has CDR1 LNHDA and CDR2 SQIVND (reference sequence). This CDR3 comprises 13 residues. The CDR3 spells CASSIRSGNTIYF. Written as DNA, the CDR3 is TGTGCCAGTAGTATCCGATCTGGAAACACCATATATTTT.

The V call is TRBV28, the J call TRBJ1-3, with no clear D. Per the germline V gene, CDR1 is MDHEN and CDR2 is SYDVKM. The CDR3 contains 16 residues. V was cut by 7 bases and J by 0 bases, with 16 bases left in between. The CDR3 reads CASTSAGANSGNTIYF. The CDR3 nucleotides read TGTGCCAGCACCTCAGCGGGCGCAAACTCTGGAAACACCATATATTTT. The variable domain in full, with the rest retrieved from reference TRBV28 and TRBJ1-3, is DVKVTQSSRYLVKRTGEKVFLECVQDMDHENMFWYRQDPGLGLRLIYFSYDVKMKEKGDIPEGYSVSREKKERFSLILESASTNQTSMYLCASTSAGANSGNTIYFGEGSWLTVV.

The chain has TRBV9 and TRBJ1-1; a possible D gene is TRBD1 (5 bases). The CDR3 covers 17 residues. The V gene lost 0 bases and the J gene lost 6 bases, with 21 bases spanning the gap. Germline assignment: CDR1 SGDLS and CDR2 YYNGEE. The CDR3 region has the DNA TGTGCCAGCAGCGTAGAAGGCGAGGGACTTACTTACCCTGAAGCTTTCTTT. Its translation: CASSVEGEGLTYPEAFF.

This clone was counted a single time. CDR3 nucleotides: TGTGCCAGCGGAGACGGGGTACCCTTGTACGAGCAGTACTTC. It encodes CASGDGVPLYEQYF. This rearrangement joins TRBV27 to TRBJ2-7; TRBD2 might be the D (5 bases). Germline V CDR1 and CDR2: MNHEY, SMNVEV (reference sequence). The CDR3 sequence is 14 residues long. V was clipped by 8 bases and J by 4 bases, with 18 bases between them.

This clone was seen only once. V usage is TRBV6-5 and J usage is TRBJ2-7, with D perhaps matching TRBD2 (5 bases). Trimming shortened V by 6 bases and J by 0 bases, and 9 bases separated the two germline ends. CDR3 length: 13 amino acids. Germline loops: CDR1 MNHEY, CDR2 SVGAGI. The CDR3 reads CASRSGSSYEQYF. The CDR3 region has the DNA TGTGCCAGCAGATCGGGGAGCTCCTACGAGCAGTACTTC.

The CDR3 loop reads CASSPLDTTEAFF. The CDR3 nucleotides are TGTGCCAGCTCACCTCTGGACACCACTGAAGCTTTCTTT. The chain uses TRBV18 and TRBJ1-1, with D perhaps TRBD1 (5 bases). Germline CDR1 and CDR2: KGHSH and LQKENI. V dropped 3 bases and J dropped 4 bases, with 9 bases sitting between them. The CDR3 loop spans 13 amino acids.

The gene calls are TRBV6-1 and TRBJ1-2, with a weak D call TRBD1 (5 bases). V was trimmed by 8 bases and J by 5 bases, leaving 12 bases between them. The CDR3 runs to 12 residues. From germline, CDR1 is MNHNS and CDR2 SASEGT. In DNA, the CDR3 is TGTGCCAGCCACCCGGGGGGGTATGGCTACACCTTC. This gives the protein CASHPGGYGYTF.

V usage is TRBV30 and J usage is TRBJ1-4; no clear D. This CDR3 spans 14 amino acids. V lost 8 bases to trimming and J lost 1 base, with 14 bases between them. The germline gives CDR1 GTSNPN, CDR2 SVGIG (reference sequence). The CDR3 nucleotides read TGTGCCCACAACGCCGGGGTAACTAATGAAAAACTGTTTTTT. It codes for CAHNAGVTNEKLFF.

This clone was seen once. V gene TRBV6-5 combines with J gene TRBJ1-4; a possible D gene is TRBD1 (5 bases). This CDR3 spans 14 amino acids. V was trimmed by 6 bases and J by 3 bases, leaving 11 bases between them. Germline V gene sequence: CDR1 MNHEY, CDR2 SVGAGI. CDR3 nucleotide sequence: TGTGCCAGCAGCCCGGGACGGCCTAATGAAAAACTGTTTTTT. Translation gives CASSPGRPNEKLFF.